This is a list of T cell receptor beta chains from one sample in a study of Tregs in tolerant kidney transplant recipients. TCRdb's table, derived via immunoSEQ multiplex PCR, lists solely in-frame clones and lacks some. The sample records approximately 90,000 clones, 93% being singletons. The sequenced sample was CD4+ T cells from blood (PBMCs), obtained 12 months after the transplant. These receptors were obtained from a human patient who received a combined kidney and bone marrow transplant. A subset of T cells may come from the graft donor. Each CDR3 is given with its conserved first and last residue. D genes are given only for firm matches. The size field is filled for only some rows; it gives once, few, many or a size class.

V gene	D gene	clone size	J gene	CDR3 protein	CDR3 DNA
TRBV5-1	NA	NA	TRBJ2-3	CASSSFGDTQYF	TGCGCCAGCAGCTCTTTCGGGGATACGCAGTATTTT
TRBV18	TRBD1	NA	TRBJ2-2	CASPSRGLATGELFF	TGTGCCAGCCCTTCGAGGGGGCTGGCCACCGGGGAGCTGTTTTTT
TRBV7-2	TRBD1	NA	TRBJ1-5	CASSLSLGTGLYSNQPQHF	TGTGCCAGCAGCTTATCTCTAGGGACAGGGTTATATAGCAATCAGCCCCAGCATTTT
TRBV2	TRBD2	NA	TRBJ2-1	CASSPGGLGLGGEQFF	TGTGCCAGCAGTCCCGGGGGACTAGGTCTGGGCGGTGAGCAGTTCTTC
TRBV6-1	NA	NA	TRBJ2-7	CASSDPGQYAYEQYF	TGTGCCAGCAGTGATCCAGGCCAATACGCCTACGAGCAGTACTTC
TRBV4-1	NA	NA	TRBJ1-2	CASSTKVEGVHYGYTF	TGCGCCAGCAGCACCAAGGTTGAAGGGGTACACTATGGCTACACCTTC
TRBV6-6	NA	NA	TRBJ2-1	CASTGMNAGSEQFF	TGTGCCAGCACGGGGATGAACGCCGGCTCTGAGCAGTTCTTC
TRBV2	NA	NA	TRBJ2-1	CASRGSGFEQFF	TGTGCCAGCAGGGGTAGCGGATTTGAGCAGTTCTTC
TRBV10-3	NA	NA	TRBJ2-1	CAISVRDKLNEQFF	TGTGCCATCAGTGTCCGGGACAAGCTCAATGAGCAGTTCTTC
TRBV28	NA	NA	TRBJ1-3	CASSSVGGPLSGNTIYF	TGTGCCAGCAGTTCCGTGGGGGGGCCGCTCTCTGGAAACACCATATATTTT
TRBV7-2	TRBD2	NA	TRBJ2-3	CASSLGLAGMSSTDTQYF	TGTGCCAGCAGCTTAGGACTAGCGGGGATGTCGAGCACAGATACGCAGTATTTT
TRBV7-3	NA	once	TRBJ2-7	CASSRMVGVEQYF	TGTGCCAGCAGCCGGATGGTGGGCGTAGAGCAGTACTTC
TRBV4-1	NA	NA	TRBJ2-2	CASSRQANTGELFF	TGCGCCAGCAGCCGACAGGCTAACACCGGGGAGCTGTTTTTT
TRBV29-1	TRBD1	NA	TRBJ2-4	CSVVQGLAKNIQYF	TGCAGCGTTGTACAGGGGTTAGCCAAAAACATTCAGTACTTC
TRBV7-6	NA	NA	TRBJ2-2	CASSLVIPPSSNTGELFF	TGTGCCAGCAGCTTAGTCATACCACCGAGCTCGAACACCGGGGAGCTGTTTTTT
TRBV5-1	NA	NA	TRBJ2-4	CASSIGWGLAKNIQYF	TGCGCCAGCAGCATCGGATGGGGGCTAGCCAAAAACATTCAGTACTTC
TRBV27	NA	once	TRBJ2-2	CASSSRGAGLANTGELFF	TGTGCCAGCAGTTCCCGTGGAGCGGGTCTCGCGAACACCGGGGAGCTGTTTTTT
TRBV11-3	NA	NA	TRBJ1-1	CASSLRGISEAFF	TGTGCCAGCAGCTTAAGGGGTATCTCTGAAGCTTTCTTT
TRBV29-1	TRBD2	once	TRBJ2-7	CSAVAGGTYEQYF	TGCAGCGCCGTAGCGGGGGGAACCTACGAGCAGTACTTC
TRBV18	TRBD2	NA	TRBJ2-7	CASSPRGATSYEQYF	TGTGCCAGCTCACCGCGGGGGGCTACCTCCTACGAGCAGTACTTC
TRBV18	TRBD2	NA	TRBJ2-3	CASSPGLGSTDTQYF	TGTGCCAGCTCACCAGGACTAGGGAGCACAGATACGCAGTATTTT
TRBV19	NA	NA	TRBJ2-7	CASSPQASYEQYF	TGTGCCAGTAGCCCTCAGGCCAGCTACGAGCAGTACTTC
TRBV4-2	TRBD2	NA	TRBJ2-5	CASSQVGGGARETQYF	TGTGCCAGCAGCCAAGTGGGCGGGGGGGCCCGGGAGACCCAGTACTTC
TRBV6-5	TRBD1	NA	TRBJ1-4	CASMRTGGNEKLFF	TGTGCCAGCATGCGAACAGGGGGGAATGAAAAACTGTTTTTT
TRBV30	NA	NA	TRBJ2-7	CAWSSFFYEQYF	TGTGCCTGGAGTTCTTTTTTCTACGAGCAGTACTTC
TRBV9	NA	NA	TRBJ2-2	CASSVRYGSTGELFF	TGTGCCAGCAGCGTCAGATACGGGAGTACCGGGGAGCTGTTTTTT
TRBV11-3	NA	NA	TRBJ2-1	CASGTKDVGGRWNDEQFF	TGTGCCAGCGGAACAAAGGACGTCGGAGGGAGGTGGAACGATGAGCAGTTCTTC
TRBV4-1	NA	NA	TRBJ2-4	CASSQGGQVGVAKNIQYF	TGCGCCAGCAGCCAAGGCGGCCAGGTGGGAGTGGCCAAAAACATTCAGTACTTC
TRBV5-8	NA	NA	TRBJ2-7	CASSRGAKTYEQYF	TGTGCCAGCAGCCGGGGGGCAAAAACCTACGAGCAGTACTTC
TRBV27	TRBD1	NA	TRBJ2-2	CASSAPYGTGRTGELFF	TGTGCCAGCAGTGCGCCCTACGGGACAGGGAGAACCGGGGAGCTGTTTTTT
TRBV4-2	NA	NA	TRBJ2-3	CASSQGAGRGDTQYF	TGTGCCAGCAGCCAAGGGGCAGGCCGGGGGGATACGCAGTATTTT
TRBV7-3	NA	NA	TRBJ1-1	CASSLTPGVNTEAFF	TGTGCCAGCAGCTTAACGCCAGGGGTGAACACTGAAGCTTTCTTT
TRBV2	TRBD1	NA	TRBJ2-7	CASSDTGGRSYEQYF	TGTGCCAGCAGTGACACAGGGGGGAGGTCCTACGAGCAGTACTTC
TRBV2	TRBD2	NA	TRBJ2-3	CASSWGLAADTQYF	TGTGCCAGCAGCTGGGGACTAGCGGCAGATACGCAGTATTTT
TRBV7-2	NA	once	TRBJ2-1	CASSLAGPYYNEQFF	TGTGCCAGCAGCTTAGCGGGCCCTTACTACAATGAGCAGTTCTTC
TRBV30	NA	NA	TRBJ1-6	CAWSWGWYNSPLHF	TGTGCCTGGAGTTGGGGCTGGTATAATTCACCCCTCCACTTT
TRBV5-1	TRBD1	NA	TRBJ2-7	CASSLGDRDTYEQYF	TGCGCCAGCAGCTTGGGGGACAGGGATACATACGAGCAGTACTTC
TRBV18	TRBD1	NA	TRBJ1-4	CASSPNRQGSNEKLFF	TGTGCCAGCTCGCCGAATAGACAGGGTTCTAATGAAAAACTGTTTTTT
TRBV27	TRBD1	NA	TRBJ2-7	CASNRDRGYEQYF	TGTGCCAGCAACCGTGACAGGGGCTACGAGCAGTACTTC
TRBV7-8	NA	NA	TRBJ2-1	CASSPRRRLRNEQFF	TGTGCCAGCAGCCCAAGGCGGAGGCTAAGGAATGAGCAGTTCTTC
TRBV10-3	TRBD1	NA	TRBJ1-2	CAISESGQYYGYTF	TGTGCCATCAGTGAGTCGGGACAGTACTATGGCTACACCTTC
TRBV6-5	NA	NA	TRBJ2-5	CASSRGSRAQETQYF	TGTGCCAGCAGTAGGGGGTCGCGGGCTCAAGAGACCCAGTACTTC
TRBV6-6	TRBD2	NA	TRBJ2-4	CASSFTSGQAKNIQYF	TGTGCCAGCAGTTTTACTAGCGGACAGGCCAAAAACATTCAGTACTTC
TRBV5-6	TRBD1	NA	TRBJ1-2	CASSWGQGFYGYTF	TGTGCCAGCAGCTGGGGACAGGGATTCTATGGCTACACCTTC